The 30 T cell receptor beta chains reported below all come from one sample, sequenced in a study of blood T cell repertoires in COVID-19. The assay was immunoSEQ multiplex PCR, and TCRdb's table has in-frame clones only and misses some. The sample includes fewer than 300,000 clones, 65% to 90% of them seen just once. Sample: peripheral blood. These receptors were collected from an older woman with active or convalescent COVID-19.

This clone was seen many times. The rearrangement uses TRBV9 and TRBJ1-5; perhaps TRBD1 as D (6 bases). CDR3 length: 15 amino acids. Germline CDR1 reads SGDLS; CDR2 reads YYNGEE. V was pared by 0 bases and J by 4 bases, with 11 bases between. The CDR3 nucleotides read TGTGCCAGCAGCGTAGAGGGGGGGGAAAATCAGCCCCAGCATTTT. Protein: CASSVEGGENQPQHF.

In its sample, this clone was seen many times. This chain joins TRBV10-1 and TRBJ1-2, with TRBD1 matching over 8 bases. The ends lost 5 bases at V and 4 bases at J; junction bases unmatched: 3. The CDR3 is 13 amino acids. The germline V gene encodes CDR1 WNHNN and CDR2 SYGVQD (reference sequence). CDR3 residues: CASSNDRGYGYTF. CDR3 sequence (DNA): TGCGCCAGCAGTAATGACAGGGGCTATGGCTACACCTTC.

The gene calls are TRBV6-5 and TRBJ1-2, with 9 bases aligning to TRBD1. Germline loops: CDR1 MNHEY, CDR2 SVGAGI. The trim removed 6 bases at V and 8 bases at J, leaving 7 bases unmatched. CDR3 length: 13 residues. The CDR3 spells CASRGTGRKGYTF. CDR3 nucleotides: TGTGCCAGCAGAGGGACAGGGCGGAAAGGCTACACCTTC.

This clone was seen just once. The chain has TRBV15 and TRBJ2-1; 8 nucleotides match TRBD1. After removal of 2 bases from V and 8 bases from J, the junction contained 11 bases not matched to a gene. Germline V gene sequence: CDR1 LNHNV, CDR2 YYDKDF (reference sequence). This CDR3 region has 16 residues. The CDR3 protein is CATSRKFQGALDEQFF. CDR3 nucleotides: TGTGCCACCAGCAGAAAATTTCAGGGGGCTCTCGATGAGCAGTTCTTC.

The chain combines TRBV7-3 with TRBJ1-2; 9 nucleotides line up with TRBD1. The CDR3 is made up of 20 amino acids. J was trimmed by 1 base and V by 7 bases; bases with no gene match: 22. The germline gives CDR1 SGHTA, CDR2 FQGTGA. The CDR3 reads CASTKKSVTGGRRFNYGYTF. The CDR3 region has the DNA TGTGCCAGCACTAAAAAATCTGTGACAGGGGGGCGTCGATTTAACTATGGCTACACCTTC.

The CDR3 DNA follows: TGTGCCAGCAGTGAACTAGCGGGGGGGCCGGATACGCAGTATTTT. Residues: CASSELAGGPDTQYF. This sequence joins TRBV7-8 and TRBJ2-3, with 13 nucleotides matching TRBD2. This CDR3 is built from 15 residues. The germline CDR1 and CDR2 sequences are SGHVS and FQNEAQ. After removal of 6 bases from V and 6 bases from J, the junction contained 6 bases not matched to a gene.

The rearrangement uses TRBV24-1 and TRBJ2-3, with 9 nucleotides matching TRBD1. Germline values: CDR1 KGHDR, CDR2 SFDVKD. V gave up 7 bases and J gave up 4 bases; unmatched junction bases: 11. This CDR3 is built from 16 residues. For the CDR3, the DNA is TGTGCCACCAGAGTCCCGGGACAGGGTTTGGCAGATACGCAGTATTTT. Its protein is CATRVPGQGLADTQYF.

The V gene is TRBV3-1 (or the pseudogene TRBV3-2), the J gene TRBJ1-5; D gene ambiguous. CDR1 and CDR2 from the germline V gene are LGHDT and YNNKEL (reference sequence). V lost 4 bases and J lost 1, with 11 bases in between. The CDR3 consists of 15 residues. CDR3 in amino acids: CASSLKSTSNQPQHF. The CDR3 DNA reads TGTGCCAGCAGCCTAAAGTCCACAAGCAATCAGCCCCAGCATTTT.

The genes are TRBV7-3 and TRBJ2-3; D uncertain. V lost 4 bases to trimming and J lost 6 bases, with 8 bases between them. Germline CDR1 is SGHTA and CDR2 is FQGTGA. The CDR3 sequence is 12 residues long. The CDR3 loop reads CASSYSGDTQYF. Written as DNA, the CDR3 is TGTGCCAGCAGCTACAGTGGTGATACGCAGTATTTT.

The chain combines TRBV19 with TRBJ1-2; 9 bases agree with TRBD1. The length of the CDR3 is 14 residues. The V segment lost 5 bases and the J segment 4 bases; nucleotides outside the gene matches: 5. Germline CDR1 is LNHDA and CDR2 is SQIVND (reference sequence). The CDR3 region has the DNA TGTGCCAGTAGTCCGGGACAGGGTGGCTATGGCTACACCTTC. Translating gives CASSPGQGGYGYTF.

A note on this clone: The junction differs from germline at one of its ends, possibly a read error. V usage is TRBV19 and J usage is TRBJ1-3; D is undetermined. Germline CDR1 reads LNHDA; CDR2 reads SQIVND (reference sequence). CDR3 length: 16 residues. The CDR3 is CASSLEGGRRFDTIYF. In nucleotides, the CDR3 is TGTGCCAGTAGTCTAGAAGGCGGTCGGCGATTTGACACCATATATTTT.

This clone has a handful of counts. This chain links TRBV11-2 with TRBJ1-2; a possible D gene is TRBD1 (5 bases). The CDR3 length is 13 residues. Trimming stripped 5 bases from V and 2 bases from J, with 9 bases between. CDR1 and CDR2 (germline): SGHAT, FQNNGV. CDR3 coding DNA: TGTGCCAGCAGCCGTGGGGGGAACTATGGCTACACCTTC. This sequence encodes CASSRGGNYGYTF.

V usage is TRBV5-1 and J usage is TRBJ1-1, with a weak D call TRBD1 (6 bases). Germline V CDR1 and CDR2: SGHRS, YFSETQ. The length of the CDR3 is 15 residues. Trimming took 2 bases from V and 1 from J, leaving 12 bases between them. CDR3 DNA: TGCGCCAGCAGCTTTCAGGGGCAAGCGAACACTGAAGCTTTCTTT. This codes for CASSFQGQANTEAFF. The full variable domain, in which reference TRBV5-1 and TRBJ1-1 provide the parts outside the CDR3, is KAGVTQTPRYLIKTRGQQVTLSCSPISGHRSVSWYQQTPGQGLQFLFEYFSETQRNKGNFPGRFSGRQFSNSRSEMNVSTLELGDSALYLCASSFQGQANTEAFFGQGTRLTVV.

As DNA, the CDR3 is TGTGCCAACGGACAGGGGAACATTCAGTACTTC. Translating it yields CANGQGNIQYF. V gene TRBV19 combines with J gene TRBJ2-4; 9 bases match TRBD1. The CDR3 is 11 amino acids. Germline V gene lookup returns CDR1 LNHDA and CDR2 SQIVND (reference sequence). The V and J ends lost 10 bases and 7 bases, in that order; junction bases with no gene match: 2.

The rearrangement links TRBV6-5 to TRBJ2-7, with 8 bases matching TRBD1. The trim removed 0 bases at V and 4 bases at J, leaving 5 bases unmatched. The CDR3 length is 15 residues. From germline, CDR1 is MNHEY and CDR2 SVGAGI. The CDR3 coding sequence is TGTGCCAGCAGTTACTCGCTGGACAGGGAGTACGAGCAGTACTTC. It is translated as CASSYSLDREYEQYF.

V is TRBV24-1 and J is TRBJ1-6, with D perhaps matching TRBD1 (6 bases). CDR3 length: 12 amino acids. V was cut by 5 bases and J by 13 bases, with 11 bases left in between. Germline V gives CDR1 KGHDR, CDR2 SFDVKD. The CDR3 DNA follows: TGTGCCACCAGTGCCTGGGACAACCCCCTCCACTTT. Protein product: CATSAWDNPLHF.

This chain uses TRBV2 with TRBJ1-5; D unresolved. V was cut by 7 bases and J by 0 bases, with 13 bases left in between. The CDR3 covers 15 residues. Germline CDR1 reads SNHLY; CDR2 reads FYNNEI. CDR3 residues: CASTEGSLSNQPQHF. CDR3 coding DNA: TGTGCCAGCACCGAGGGATCCCTTAGCAATCAGCCCCAGCATTTT.

This clone was counted a few times. The genes are TRBV28 and TRBJ2-7; TRBD2 might be the D (5 bases). Trimming took 1 base from V and 1 from J, leaving 11 bases between them. Germline V gene lookup returns CDR1 MDHEN and CDR2 SYDVKM. The CDR3 is made up of 15 amino acids. Here the CDR3 reads CASSLSAGSSYEQYF. As DNA, the CDR3 is TGTGCCAGCAGTTTATCGGCGGGCTCTTCCTACGAGCAGTACTTC.

The V gene is TRBV14, the J gene TRBJ2-3, with D tentatively TRBD2 (7 bases). CDR3 size: 13 residues. The ends were cut back, 3 bases at V and 6 bases at J, with 10 bases in the middle. Germline V gives CDR1 SGHDN, CDR2 FVKESK. CDR3: CASSHRGADTQYF. Written as DNA, the CDR3 is TGTGCCAGCAGCCACCGGGGGGCGGATACGCAGTATTTT.

This chain connects TRBV27 to TRBJ1-2; TRBD1 matches 9 bases. CDR1 and CDR2 (germline): MNHEY, SMNVEV (reference sequence). V dropped 6 bases and J dropped 5; count of bases not matched to a gene: 4. There are 13 residues in the CDR3. CDR3 region: CASSQDRGYGYTF. The CDR3 nucleotides read TGTGCCAGCAGCCAGGACAGGGGATATGGCTACACCTTC.

The rearrangement uses TRBV15 and TRBJ2-7, with D tentatively TRBD2 (6 bases). V lost 2 bases and J lost 2, with 16 bases in between. Germline values: CDR1 LNHNV, CDR2 YYDKDF (reference sequence). The CDR3 is made up of 16 amino acids. In DNA form, the CDR3 reads TGTGCCACCAGCAGACCCCGGGGGAGCGGTACCTACGAGCAGTACTTC. Its translation is CATSRPRGSGTYEQYF.

The chain carries TRBV2 and TRBJ1-2, with 9 bases identical to TRBD1. The CDR3 is made up of 18 amino acids. CDR1 is SNHLY and CDR2 is FYNNEI in the germline V gene. The ends lost 2 bases at V and 2 bases at J; junction bases unmatched: 12. CDR3 loop: CASSEIRRTGAGNYGYTF. The CDR3 DNA is TGTGCCAGCAGTGAAATAAGACGGACAGGGGCGGGGAACTATGGCTACACCTTC. The full variable domain, rest sourced from reference TRBV2 and TRBJ1-2, is EPEVTQTPSHQVTQMGQEVILRCVPISNHLYFYWYRQILGQKVEFLVSFYNNEISEKSEIFDDQFSVERPDGSNFTLKIRSTKLEDSAMYFCASSEIRRTGAGNYGYTFGSGTRLTVV.

This clone has more than one count but fewer than ten. The chain has TRBV30 and TRBJ2-7, with a tentative D call TRBD1 (7 bases). Germline V gene sequence: CDR1 GTSNPN, CDR2 SVGIG (reference sequence). Trimming removed 3 bases from V and 3 bases from J, with 15 bases in between. There are 14 residues in the CDR3. The CDR3 nucleotides are TGTGCCTGGAGCCTTTCTCAGGGGGGCTACGAGCAGTACTTC. Its protein is CAWSLSQGGYEQYF. Combining the CDR3 with reference TRBV30 and TRBJ2-7 gives the whole variable domain SQTIHQWPATLVQPVGSPLSLECTVEGTSNPNLYWYRQAAGRGLQLLFYSVGIGQISSEVPQNLSASRPQDRQFILSSKKLLLSDSGFYLCAWSLSQGGYEQYFGPGTRLTVT.

The gene calls are TRBV30 and TRBJ2-1, with 8 bases that match TRBD2. V dropped 2 bases and J dropped 5; count of bases not matched to a gene: 5. Germline CDR1 is GTSNPN and CDR2 is SVGIG (reference sequence). The CDR3 extends over 14 amino acids. CDR3 sequence (DNA): TGTGCCTGGAGTTCGACTAGCGTTGACAATGAGCAGTTCTTC. Translating gives CAWSSTSVDNEQFF.

The rearrangement joins TRBV5-4 to TRBJ2-1; 10 bases line up with TRBD1. The CDR3 consists of 17 residues. CDR1 and CDR2 from the germline V gene are SGHNT and YYREEE (reference sequence). V gave up 4 bases and J gave up 7 bases; unmatched junction bases: 14. The CDR3 is CASSPPGGTGDLNEQFF. The CDR3 nucleotides read TGTGCCAGCAGCCCCCCCGGTGGGACAGGGGACCTAAATGAGCAGTTCTTC.

V is TRBV7-8 and J is TRBJ2-5, with 8 bases lining up with TRBD2. Germline-derived CDR1 and CDR2 are SGHVS and FQNEAQ. The CDR3 contains 15 residues. The V segment lost 5 bases and the J segment 1 base; nucleotides outside the gene matches: 6. The CDR3 protein is CASSRGGGIQETQYF. The DNA of the CDR3 is TGTGCCAGCAGCCGAGGCGGGGGGATCCAAGAGACCCAGTACTTC.

This rearrangement joins TRBV19 to TRBJ1-4; D is perhaps TRBD1 (5 bases). Trimming removed 6 bases at V and 7 bases at J, with 15 bases between. This CDR3 has 14 residues. Germline V gives CDR1 LNHDA, CDR2 SQIVND (reference sequence). CDR3 loop: CASRGLWGGEKLFF. DNA for the CDR3: TGTGCCAGTAGGGGACTATGGGGGGGTGAAAAACTGTTTTTT. Together with reference TRBV19 and TRBJ1-4, the CDR3 gives the full variable domain: DGGITQSPKYLFRKEGQNVTLSCEQNLNHDAMYWYRQDPGQGLRLIYYSQIVNDFQKGDIAEGYSVSREKKESFPLTVTSAQKNPTAFYLCASRGLWGGEKLFFGSGTQLSVL.

The table lists this clone with a few counts. This sequence joins TRBV6-6 and TRBJ1-1, with 9 bases fitting TRBD1. CDR1 and CDR2 from the germline V gene are MNHNY and SVGAGI (reference sequence). This CDR3 region has 18 residues. Trimming removed 5 bases from V and 4 bases from J; junction bases left unmatched: 17. The CDR3 DNA sequence: TGTGCCAGCAGTCCGAGCTATACAGGGGGCAGCAGGGGCACTGAAGCTTTCTTT. Protein: CASSPSYTGGSRGTEAFF.

The chain recombines TRBV7-7 with TRBJ2-1; 8 nucleotides agree with TRBD2. Germline values: CDR1 SSHAT, CDR2 FNYEAQ (reference sequence). With V trimmed by 5 bases and J by 3 bases, 9 bases remained unmatched. The CDR3 runs to 16 residues. DNA for the CDR3: TGTGCCAGCAGCGCGCCCGGAGCGGGGGACTACAATGAGCAGTTCTTC. Translated, it gives CASSAPGAGDYNEQFF.

This chain connects TRBV6-2 or TRBV6-3 to TRBJ2-1, with TRBD2 identical over 14 bases. CDR1 is MNHEY and CDR2 is SVGEGT in the germline V gene. The CDR3 contains 16 residues. V was clipped by 0 bases and J by 5 bases; unmatched bases: 0. The CDR3 nucleotides read TGTGCCAGCAGTTACTCGACTAGCGGGGGGGACAATGAGCAGTTCTTC. The encoded protein is CASSYSTSGGDNEQFF.